One and the same sample provided the 12 T cell receptor beta chains below, sequenced in a study of blood T cells in healthy people across ages. A second 7 to 11 cycle PCR used barcoded and J-beta primers. TCRdb reanalysed the 5' RACE reads using MiXCR and keeps one entry per CDR3 protein. The table shows approximately 290,000 distinct CDR3 sequences, with around 27% occurring only once. The sample taken for sequencing was blood. The receptors were sampled from a woman aged 70-85 years in good health.

V is TRBV7-6 and J is TRBJ1-4, with a possible D match to TRBD1 (6 bases). Germline lookup yields CDR1 SGHVS and CDR2 FNYEAQ. The CDR3 extends over 16 amino acids. With 5 bases removed from V and 0 bases from J, the gap between germline ends came to 13 bases. In DNA form, the CDR3 reads TGTGCCAGCAGCAAAAGACAGGCTACAACTAATGAAAAACTGTTTTTT. It is translated as CASSKRQATTNEKLFF.

Of note for this clonotype: A much larger clone sits a single nucleotide away, making a read error possible. CDR3 sequence reads: CASTLGTSRDEKLLF. CDR3 DNA: TGTGCCAGCACCCTGGGGACATCAAGGGATGAAAAACTGCTTTTT. This sequence joins TRBV6-1 and TRBJ1-4; D is perhaps TRBD1 (6 bases). Looked up from germline, CDR1 is MNHNS and CDR2 is SASEGT. The CDR3 is made up of 15 amino acids.

A few counts support this clonotype. Here the CDR3 DNA reads TGTGCCAGCAACCCCCTGGGGGTTGCGAACTATGGCTACACCTTC. It yields the protein CASNPLGVANYGYTF. The J gene is TRBJ1-2, the V gene TRBV28, with a weak D call TRBD1 (5 bases). Germline V gene data show CDR1 as MDHEN and CDR2 as SYDVKM. Trimming shortened V by 7 bases and J by 2 bases, and 17 bases separated the two germline ends. CDR3 length: 15 residues.

The V and J genes are TRBV29-1 and TRBJ2-5, with a possible D match to TRBD2 (6 bases). Germline V gives CDR1 SQVTM, CDR2 ANQGSEA. The germline V and J ends were trimmed by 1 base and 5 bases, with 8 bases remaining between them. The CDR3 contains 12 residues. This chain's CDR3 is CSVEGGVETQYF. In DNA form, the CDR3 reads TGCAGCGTTGAAGGCGGGGTGGAGACCCAGTACTTC. Variable domain in full (rest from reference TRBV29-1 and TRBJ2-5): SAVISQKPSRDICQRGTSLTIQCQVDSQVTMMFWYRQQPGQSLTLIATANQGSEATYESGFVIDKFPISRPNLTFSTLTVSNMSPEDSSIYLCSVEGGVETQYFGPGTRLLVL.

This clonotype was counted a few times. The V and J genes are TRBV6-5 and TRBJ2-5, with 7 bases fitting TRBD1. This CDR3 contains 13 residues. CDR1 is MNHEY, CDR2 SVGAGI, per germline. V shed 5 bases and J 4 bases; nucleotides not matched to a gene: 4. The chain's CDR3 is CASSDRVGETQYF. In DNA, the CDR3 is TGTGCCAGCAGTGACAGGGTAGGAGAGACCCAGTACTTC.

The chain employs TRBV18 and TRBJ1-2; 8 bases match TRBD1. CDR1 is KGHSH and CDR2 is LQKENI in the germline V gene. This CDR3 spans 19 amino acids. The junction had 13 bases not matched to a gene; V was cut back by 1 base and J by 0 bases. CDR3 DNA: TGTGCCAGCTCACCACAACTCCGGGACAGGACCGGTCCTAACTATGGCTACACCTTC. This gives the protein CASSPQLRDRTGPNYGYTF.

This chain uses TRBV7-9 with TRBJ2-5, with 9 bases identical to TRBD1. TRBJ2-7 explains the end of the DNA better; the J call may be wrong. This CDR3 has 14 amino acids. Germline V gene lookup returns CDR1 SEHNR and CDR2 FQNEAQ (reference sequence). The CDR3 region is CASSWTGVSYEQYF. CDR3 in DNA: TGTGCCAGCAGCTGGACAGGGGTCTCCTACGAGCAGTACTTC.

This clonotype was seen a handful of times. This chain connects TRBV7-2 to TRBJ2-7; 7 bases align to TRBD2. The germline V gene encodes CDR1 SGHTA and CDR2 FQGNSA. CDR3 size: 14 residues. J was trimmed by 3 bases and V by 1 base; bases with no gene match: 3. CDR3 coding DNA: TGTGCCAGCAGCTTAGACGGGGGGAACTACGAGCAGTACTTC. Translating it yields CASSLDGGNYEQYF.

The table lists this clonotype with a few counts. The J gene is TRBJ2-7, the V gene TRBV6-5, with a possible D match to TRBD2 (5 bases). CDR3 size: 11 residues. The germline CDR1 and CDR2 sequences are MNHEY and SVGAGI. The CDR3 spells CVAGGIYEQYF. In DNA form, the CDR3 reads TGTGTCGCGGGTGGCATCTACGAGCAGTACTTC.

In its sample, this clonotype was seen a few times. V is TRBV5-1 and J is TRBJ1-1, with D hard to call. Germline V gives CDR1 SGHRS, CDR2 YFSETQ. CDR3 length: 15 amino acids. Trimming left V 3 bases short and J 0 bases short, with 12 bases between. The CDR3 bases are TGCGCCAGCAGCTCCAAGTCCGGGCTGAACACTGAAGCTTTCTTT. Translating it yields CASSSKSGLNTEAFF.

This clonotype was counted a few times. The genes are TRBV7-3 and TRBJ1-1; D unclear. CDR3 length equals 13 residues. V was pared by 8 bases and J by 1 base, with 11 bases between. Germline values: CDR1 SGHTA, CDR2 FQGTGA. CDR3 DNA sequence: TGTGCCAGCGCGAGGGCCGCGAACACTGAAGCTTTCTTT. It translates to CASARAANTEAFF.

The chain recombines TRBV15 with TRBJ1-4, with TRBD1 identical over 8 bases. Trimming removed 3 bases from V and 1 base from J; junction bases left unmatched: 4. This CDR3 is built from 16 residues. Germline V gene data show CDR1 as LNHNV and CDR2 as YYDKDF (reference sequence). Here the CDR3 DNA reads TGTGCCACCAGCAGCACAGGGGGGGGAACTAATGAAAAACTGTTTTTT. This gives the protein CATSSTGGGTNEKLFF.